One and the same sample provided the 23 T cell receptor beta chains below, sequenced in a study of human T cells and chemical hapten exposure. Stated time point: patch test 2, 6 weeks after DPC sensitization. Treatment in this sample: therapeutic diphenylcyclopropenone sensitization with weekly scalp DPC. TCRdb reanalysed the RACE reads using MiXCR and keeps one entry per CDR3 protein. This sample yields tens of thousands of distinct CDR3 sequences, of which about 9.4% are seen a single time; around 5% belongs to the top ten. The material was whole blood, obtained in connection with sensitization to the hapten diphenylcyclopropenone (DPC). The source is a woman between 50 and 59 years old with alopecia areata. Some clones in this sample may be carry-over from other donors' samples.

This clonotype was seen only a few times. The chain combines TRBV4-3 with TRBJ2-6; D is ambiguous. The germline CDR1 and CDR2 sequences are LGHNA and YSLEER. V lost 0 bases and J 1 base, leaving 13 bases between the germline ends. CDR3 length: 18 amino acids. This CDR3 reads CASSQDLRRQSGANVLTF. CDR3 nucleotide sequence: TGCGCCAGCAGCCAAGATCTAAGACGGCAGTCTGGGGCCAACGTCCTGACTTTC.

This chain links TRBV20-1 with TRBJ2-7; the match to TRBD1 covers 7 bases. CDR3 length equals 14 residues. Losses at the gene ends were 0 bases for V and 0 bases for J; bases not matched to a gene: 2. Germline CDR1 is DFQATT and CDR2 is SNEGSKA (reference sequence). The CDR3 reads CSAREQGVSYEQYF. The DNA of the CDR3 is TGCAGTGCTAGAGAGCAGGGGGTCTCCTACGAGCAGTACTTC.

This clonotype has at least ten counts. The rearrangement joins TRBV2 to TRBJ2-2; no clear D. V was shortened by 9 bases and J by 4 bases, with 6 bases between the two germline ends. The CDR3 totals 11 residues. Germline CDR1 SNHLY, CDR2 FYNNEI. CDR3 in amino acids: CARRITGELFF. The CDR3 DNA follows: TGTGCCAGAAGGATCACCGGGGAGCTGTTTTTT.

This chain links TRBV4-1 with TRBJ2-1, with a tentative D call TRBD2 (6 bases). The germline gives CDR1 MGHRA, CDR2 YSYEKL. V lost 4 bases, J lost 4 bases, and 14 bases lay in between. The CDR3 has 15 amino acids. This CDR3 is CASSPLLGGYNEQFF. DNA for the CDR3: TGCGCCAGCAGCCCTTTGCTCGGGGGATACAATGAGCAGTTCTTC.

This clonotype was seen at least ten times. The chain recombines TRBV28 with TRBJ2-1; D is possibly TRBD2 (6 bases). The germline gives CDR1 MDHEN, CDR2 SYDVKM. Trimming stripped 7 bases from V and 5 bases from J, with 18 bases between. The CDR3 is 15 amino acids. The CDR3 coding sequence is TGTGCCAGCATCCTGGAGGGTTCTTTCGACAATGAGCAGTTCTTC. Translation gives CASILEGSFDNEQFF.

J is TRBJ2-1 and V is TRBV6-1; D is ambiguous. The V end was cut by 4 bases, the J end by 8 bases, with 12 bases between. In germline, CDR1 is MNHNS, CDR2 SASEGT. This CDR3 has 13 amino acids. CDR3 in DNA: TGTGCCAGCAGTGCAGCGCAGGCCTATGAGCAGTTCTTC. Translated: CASSAAQAYEQFF.

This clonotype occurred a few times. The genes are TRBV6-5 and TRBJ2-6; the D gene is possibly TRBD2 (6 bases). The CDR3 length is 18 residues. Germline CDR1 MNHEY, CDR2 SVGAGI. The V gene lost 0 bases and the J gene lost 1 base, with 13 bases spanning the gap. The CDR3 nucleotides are TGTGCCAGCAGTTACTCAGTTTGGCGGGGTTCTGGGGCCAACGTCCTGACTTTC. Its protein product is CASSYSVWRGSGANVLTF.

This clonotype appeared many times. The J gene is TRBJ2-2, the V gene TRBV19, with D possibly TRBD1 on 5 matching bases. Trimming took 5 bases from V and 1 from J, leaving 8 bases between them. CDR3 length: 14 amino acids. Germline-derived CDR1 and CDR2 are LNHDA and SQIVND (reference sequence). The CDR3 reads CASSPDRNTGELFF. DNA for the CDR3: TGTGCCAGTAGTCCCGACAGGAACACCGGGGAGCTGTTTTTT.

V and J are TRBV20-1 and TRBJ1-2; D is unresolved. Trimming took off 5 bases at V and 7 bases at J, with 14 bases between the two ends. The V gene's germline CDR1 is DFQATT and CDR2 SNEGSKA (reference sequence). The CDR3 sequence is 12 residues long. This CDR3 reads CSALPGVLGYTF. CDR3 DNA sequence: TGCAGTGCTTTGCCCGGGGTCCTTGGCTACACCTTC.

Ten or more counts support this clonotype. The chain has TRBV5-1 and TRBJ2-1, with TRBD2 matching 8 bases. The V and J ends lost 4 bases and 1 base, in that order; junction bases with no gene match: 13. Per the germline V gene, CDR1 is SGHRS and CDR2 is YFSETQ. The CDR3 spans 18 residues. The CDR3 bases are TGCGCCAGCAGCCCCGAGGGTTCTGGCGGGGGGTCCTACAATGAGCAGTTCTTC. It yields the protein CASSPEGSGGGSYNEQFF.

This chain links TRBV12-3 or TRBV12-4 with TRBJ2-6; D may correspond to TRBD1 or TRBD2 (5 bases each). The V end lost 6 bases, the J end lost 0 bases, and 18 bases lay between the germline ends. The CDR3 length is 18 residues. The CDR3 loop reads CASSKTSGRGSGANVLTF. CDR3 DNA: TGTGCCAGCAGCAAAACTTCGGGACGGGGCTCTGGGGCCAACGTCCTGACTTTC.

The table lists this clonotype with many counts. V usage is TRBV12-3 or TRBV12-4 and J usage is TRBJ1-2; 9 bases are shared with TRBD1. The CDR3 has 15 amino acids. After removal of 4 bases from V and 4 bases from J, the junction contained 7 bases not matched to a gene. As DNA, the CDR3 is TGTGCCAGCAGTTCTCCGGACAGGGGTAGCTATGGCTACACCTTC. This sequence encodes CASSSPDRGSYGYTF.

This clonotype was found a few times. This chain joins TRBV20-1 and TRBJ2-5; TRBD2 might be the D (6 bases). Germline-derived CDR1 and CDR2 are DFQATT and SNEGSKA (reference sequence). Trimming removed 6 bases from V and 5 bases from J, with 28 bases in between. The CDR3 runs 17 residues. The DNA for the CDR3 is TGCAGTGCGCAGGCGGGTTCTGGCGGGAAGGGGATGGAGACCCAGTACTTC. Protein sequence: CSAQAGSGGKGMETQYF.

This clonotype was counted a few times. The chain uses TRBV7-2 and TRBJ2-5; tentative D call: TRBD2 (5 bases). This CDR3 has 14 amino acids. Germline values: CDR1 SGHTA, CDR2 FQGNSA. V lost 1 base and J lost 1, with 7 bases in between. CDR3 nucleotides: TGTGCCAGCAGCTTAGACGGGATCCAAGAGACCCAGTACTTC. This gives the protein CASSLDGIQETQYF.

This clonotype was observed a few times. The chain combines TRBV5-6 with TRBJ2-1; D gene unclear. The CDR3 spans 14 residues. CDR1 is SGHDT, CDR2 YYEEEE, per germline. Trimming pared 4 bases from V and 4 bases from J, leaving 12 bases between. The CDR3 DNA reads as TGTGCCAGCAGCCCTGGGGTCCAGTACAATGAGCAGTTCTTC. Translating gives CASSPGVQYNEQFF.

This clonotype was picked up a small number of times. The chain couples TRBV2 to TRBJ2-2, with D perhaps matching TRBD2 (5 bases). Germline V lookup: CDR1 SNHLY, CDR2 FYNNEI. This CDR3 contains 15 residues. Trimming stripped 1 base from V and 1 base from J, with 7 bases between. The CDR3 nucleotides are TGTGCCAGCAGTGAAGAAGCGGTGAACACCGGGGAGCTGTTTTTT. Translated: CASSEEAVNTGELFF.

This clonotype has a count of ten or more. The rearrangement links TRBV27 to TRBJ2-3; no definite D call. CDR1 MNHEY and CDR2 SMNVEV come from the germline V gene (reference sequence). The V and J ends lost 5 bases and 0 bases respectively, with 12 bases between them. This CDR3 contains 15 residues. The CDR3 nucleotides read TGTGCCAGCAGTCCGACGGAACCTAGCACAGATACGCAGTATTTT. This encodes CASSPTEPSTDTQYF.

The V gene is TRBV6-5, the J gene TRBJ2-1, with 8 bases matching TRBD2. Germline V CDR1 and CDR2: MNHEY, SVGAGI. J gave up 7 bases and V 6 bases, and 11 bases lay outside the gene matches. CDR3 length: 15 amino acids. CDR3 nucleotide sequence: TGTGCCAGCAGGCCCTTAGCGGGACTGAGGAATGAGCAGTTCTTC. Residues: CASRPLAGLRNEQFF.

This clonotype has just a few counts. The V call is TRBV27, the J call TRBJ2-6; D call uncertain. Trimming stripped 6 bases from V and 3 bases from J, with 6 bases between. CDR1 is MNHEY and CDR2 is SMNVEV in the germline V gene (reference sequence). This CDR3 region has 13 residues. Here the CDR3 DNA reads TGTGCCAGCAGAACTGGTGGGGCCAACGTCCTGACTTTC. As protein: CASRTGGANVLTF.

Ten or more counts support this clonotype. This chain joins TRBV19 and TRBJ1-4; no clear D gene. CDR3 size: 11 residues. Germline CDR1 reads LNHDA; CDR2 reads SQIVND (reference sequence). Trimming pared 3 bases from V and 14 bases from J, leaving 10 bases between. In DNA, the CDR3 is TGTGCCAGTAGTATCGGGAAAAGTCTGTTTTTT. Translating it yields CASSIGKSLFF.

CDR3 amino acids: CASSLFGGETQYF. CDR3 DNA: TGTGCCAGCAGTTTATTCGGGGGGGAGACCCAGTACTTC. V gene TRBV28 combines with J gene TRBJ2-5, with 7 bases that match TRBD2. V gave up 1 base and J gave up 5 bases; unmatched junction bases: 1. This CDR3 is built from 13 residues. Germline-derived CDR1 and CDR2 are MDHEN and SYDVKM.

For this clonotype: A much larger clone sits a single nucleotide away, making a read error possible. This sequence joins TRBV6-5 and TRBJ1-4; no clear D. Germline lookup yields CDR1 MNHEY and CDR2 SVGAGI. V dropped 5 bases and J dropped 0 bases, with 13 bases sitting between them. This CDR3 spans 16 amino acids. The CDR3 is CASSHAASPTNEKLFF. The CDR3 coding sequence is TGTGCCAGCAGTCACGCCGCCTCTCCAACTAATGAAAAACTGTTTTTT.

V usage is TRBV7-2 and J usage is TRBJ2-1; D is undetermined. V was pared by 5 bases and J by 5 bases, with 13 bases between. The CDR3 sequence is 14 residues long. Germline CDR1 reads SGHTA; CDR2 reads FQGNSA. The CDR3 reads CASSQVALHNEQFF. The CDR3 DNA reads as TGTGCCAGCAGCCAAGTCGCCCTTCACAATGAGCAGTTCTTC.